This TCR beta chain emerged from a study of blood T cell repertoires in COVID-19. Study context: Researchers got acute and convalescent COVID-19 samples from the United States, Italy and Spain.

Per the authors' pipeline: Amplification with reference gene primers provided the estimates of nucleated cell counts. Only in-frame clones appear in the TCRdb table, and some are missing; sequencing was by immunoSEQ multiplex PCR. D and trimming were read from the DNA, whereas the V and J calls and clone size are those reported in that table. The sample shows approximately 130,000 clones, approximately 85% of them seen only once. Germline lookup yields CDR1 MNHEY and CDR2 SVGEGT. This CDR3 contains 13 residues. Trimming pared 4 bases from V and 10 bases from J, leaving 13 bases between. The origin of this receptor is a human donor in a cohort sampled during active COVID-19. Sequenced: peripheral blood. The chain carries TRBV6-2 or TRBV6-3 and TRBJ1-4; TRBD1 is a possible D gene (5 bases). The CDR3 coding sequence is TGTGCCAGCAGTTTGTCTCAGGGCGGAAAACTGTTTTTT. Translating gives CASSLSQGGKLFF.